Here is one T cell receptor (beta chain) with its context. The antigen remains undetermined. Produced via immunoSEQ multiplex PCR; TCRdb's table is partial and in-frame only. The sample lists 97,000 or so clones, roughly 80% occurring once. This sample is part of a study of T cell responses to AZD1222 COVID-19 vaccine. For the study at large: Samples with a second dose at about 4 or about 12 weeks were pooled together. General study points: Across spike, vaccine-associated CD4 TCRs were found, dominant at 160-218 and 743-854.

The V and J ends lost 5 bases and 5 bases, in that order; junction bases with no gene match: 10. Germline CDR1 SGHTA, CDR2 FQGNSA. The CDR3 sequence is 17 residues long. The specimen was peripheral blood, collected on day 0 of AZD1222 vaccination. This chain links TRBV7-2 with TRBJ2-5; 14 bases are a match to TRBD2. This clonotype was sampled from an adult in good health. CDR3 sequence reads: CASSVGTSGSGVETQYF. The CDR3 coding sequence is TGTGCCAGCAGCGTCGGGACTAGCGGGAGTGGCGTGGAGACCCAGTACTTC.